These T cell receptor beta chains were read from a single sample in a study of post-analysis software for immune sequencing data. One entry per CDR3 protein results from TCRdb running MiXCR on the PCR reads. The data contain roughly 540,000 distinct CDR3 sequences, less than 40% of them singletons. Input material: blood. These receptors originate from a girl under 18 with multiple sclerosis. Each CDR3 is given with its conserved first and last residue. Fields, in order: J gene, D gene, V gene, clone size, CDR3 protein, CDR3 DNA. The D gene is left open where the match is weak. Not every row has a clone size; where given, it reads once, few, many or a size class.

TRBJ1-6 | NA | TRBV4-1 | NA | CASSQESSYNSPLHF | TGCGCCAGCAGCCAAGAGTCGTCGTATAATTCACCCCTCCACTTT
TRBJ1-2 | TRBD1 | TRBV20-1 | few | CSAPSRTGLWSYTF | TGCAGTGCTCCCAGCAGGACAGGCCTCTGGAGCTACACCTTC
TRBJ2-5 | NA | TRBV12-3/TRBV12-4 | few | CASSLNRDQETQYF | TGTGCCAGCAGCCTCAACAGGGACCAAGAGACCCAGTACTTC
TRBJ2-5 | NA | TRBV7-8 | NA | CASSLTSPQGETQYF | TGTGCCAGCAGCCTAACAAGTCCTCAGGGGGAGACCCAGTACTTC
TRBJ2-3 | TRBD2 | TRBV9 | NA | CASSSLAGPLSNTQYF | TGTGCCAGCAGTTCTCTAGCGGGGCCGCTGTCCAATACGCAGTATTTT
TRBJ1-1 | NA | TRBV7-9 | NA | CASSAPTQGSEAFF | TGTGCCAGCAGCGCACCGACTCAGGGATCTGAAGCTTTCTTT
TRBJ1-4 | NA | TRBV6-5 | NA | CASSYFAGAGEKLFF | TGTGCCAGCAGTTACTTTGCGGGGGCAGGTGAAAAACTGTTTTTT
TRBJ1-2 | NA | TRBV5-1 | few | CASSLGQLTNYGYTF | TGCGCCAGCAGCTTGGGACAGCTTACTAACTATGGCTACACCTTC
TRBJ1-2 | NA | TRBV6-1 | NA | CASSTMDSYGYTF | TGTGCCAGTTCCACCATGGACAGTTATGGCTACACCTTC
TRBJ2-7 | NA | TRBV13 | few | CASSAQGYYEQYF | TGTGCCAGCAGCGCCCAGGGGTACTACGAGCAGTACTTC
TRBJ2-6 | NA | TRBV29-1 | many | CSVGPSGANVLTF | TGCAGCGTAGGCCCATCGGGGGCCAACGTCCTGACTTTC
TRBJ2-5 | TRBD2 | TRBV20-1 | NA | CSARMTSGEKETQYF | TGCAGTGCAAGGATGACTAGCGGGGAGAAGGAGACCCAGTACTTC
TRBJ2-1 | NA | TRBV20-1 | few | CSVNSGTFNEQFF | TGCAGTGTTAACTCCGGGACCTTCAATGAGCAGTTCTTC
TRBJ2-4 | NA | TRBV4-1 | NA | CASSQGLVAKNIQYF | TGCGCCAGCAGCCAAGGCCTGGTAGCCAAAAACATTCAGTACTTC
TRBJ2-1 | TRBD2 | TRBV12-3/TRBV12-4 | NA | CASSFAGLRGDEQFF | TGTGCCAGCAGCTTCGCGGGACTACGGGGCGATGAGCAGTTCTTC
TRBJ2-1 | TRBD2 | TRBV20-1 | NA | CSARELAGVSSYNEQFF | TGCAGTGCTAGAGAACTAGCGGGGGTCTCCTCCTACAATGAGCAGTTCTTC
TRBJ2-1 | TRBD2 | TRBV5-1 | NA | CAGSMAGVGYNEQFF | TGCGCCGGCAGTATGGCGGGGGTGGGATACAATGAGCAGTTCTTC
TRBJ2-5 | TRBD1 | TRBV7-8 | few | CASSFWTGGRETQYF | TGTGCCAGCAGCTTCTGGACAGGGGGGAGGGAGACCCAGTACTTC
TRBJ1-6 | NA | TRBV5-4 | NA | CASSLGTAQVPPLHF | TGTGCCAGCAGCTTGGGGACAGCCCAAGTGCCACCCCTCCACTTT
TRBJ2-1 | NA | TRBV29-1 | many | CSVETSTIQTEFF | TGCAGCGTTGAAACTTCGACGATTCAGACCGAGTTCTTC
TRBJ2-7 | NA | TRBV6-5 | NA | CASSFPGHGAYEQYF | TGTGCCAGCAGCTTTCCGGGACACGGAGCCTACGAGCAGTACTTC
TRBJ2-1 | NA | TRBV5-1 | NA | CASTPGETGSYNEQFF | TGCGCCAGCACCCCGGGGGAGACAGGGTCCTACAATGAGCAGTTCTTC
TRBJ1-1 | NA | TRBV7-8 | NA | CASSFGQMNTKAFF | TGTGCCAGCAGCTTCGGACAGATGAACACTAAAGCTTTCTTT
TRBJ1-1 | NA | TRBV5-4 | few | CASSSVGMNTEAFF | TGTGCCAGCAGCTCCGTCGGCATGAACACTGAAGCTTTCTTT
TRBJ2-3 | TRBD2 | TRBV20-1 | NA | CSAESGGAIDTQYF | TGCAGTGCTGAGAGCGGGGGGGCAATAGATACGCAGTATTTT
TRBJ1-5 | NA | TRBV4-1 | NA | CASSLGGFGQPQHF | TGCGCCAGCAGCCTTGGGGGGTTCGGGCAGCCCCAGCATTTT
TRBJ1-2 | NA | TRBV4-1 | few | CASSQEGARGDYGYTF | TGCGCCAGCAGCCAAGAAGGGGCCCGAGGGGACTATGGCTACACCTTC
TRBJ2-7 | NA | TRBV11-2 | NA | CASSWIRGQIPTYEQYF | TGTGCCAGCAGCTGGATACGCGGACAGATCCCAACCTACGAGCAGTACTTC
TRBJ2-3 | NA | TRBV11-2 | NA | CASSLGRRAGDTQYF | TGTGCCAGCAGCTTAGGGCGGCGGGCCGGAGATACGCAGTATTTT
TRBJ2-7 | NA | TRBV5-1 | NA | CASSLDVSSYEQYF | TGCGCCAGCAGCTTGGATGTCAGCTCCTACGAGCAGTACTTC
TRBJ2-3 | NA | TRBV6-5 | NA | CASGYSIDPRNTQYF | TGTGCCAGCGGTTACTCGATAGATCCCCGCAATACGCAGTATTTT
TRBJ1-1 | TRBD1 | TRBV12-3/TRBV12-4 | NA | CASIDRAAGAEAFF | TGTGCCAGCATTGACAGGGCCGCTGGGGCTGAAGCTTTCTTT
TRBJ2-1 | NA | TRBV24-1 | few | CATSAPGMNEQFF | TGTGCCACCAGTGCTCCCGGGATGAATGAGCAGTTCTTC
TRBJ2-5 | NA | TRBV5-1 | few | CASSNRAGAHQETQYF | TGCGCCAGCAGCAATCGGGCGGGGGCCCACCAAGAGACCCAGTACTTC
TRBJ2-1 | TRBD1 | TRBV6-6 | many | CASRQGANEQFF | TGTGCCAGCAGACAGGGGGCAAATGAGCAGTTCTTC
TRBJ2-1 | TRBD2 | TRBV6-5 | few | CASSPHLTSGGIEQFF | TGTGCCAGCAGCCCGCACTTGACTAGCGGGGGGATTGAGCAGTTCTTC
TRBJ2-4 | TRBD2 | TRBV7-9 | NA | CASSLDPAGGRAKNIQYF | TGTGCCAGCAGCTTAGATCCAGCGGGGGGCCGAGCCAAAAACATTCAGTACTTC
TRBJ2-3 | TRBD2 | TRBV28 | NA | CASSLWRGGGTDTQYF | TGTGCCAGCAGTTTGTGGCGGGGGGGCGGCACAGATACGCAGTATTTT
TRBJ2-1 | NA | TRBV5-1 | NA | CASRASWGLPGNEQFF | TGCGCCAGCAGGGCTAGCTGGGGCCTCCCGGGGAATGAGCAGTTCTTC
TRBJ2-2 | NA | TRBV9 | NA | CASSVAGLGELFF | TGTGCCAGCAGCGTAGCGGGCCTCGGGGAGCTGTTTTTT
TRBJ1-5 | NA | TRBV4-1 | NA | CASSQLITGPRGNQPQHF | TGCGCCAGCAGCCAACTTATAACAGGACCCAGGGGCAATCAGCCCCAGCATTTT
TRBJ2-5 | TRBD2 | TRBV20-1 | NA | CSARRLAQQETQYF | TGCAGTGCTAGACGACTAGCACAACAAGAGACCCAGTACTTC
TRBJ2-1 | TRBD1 | TRBV12-3/TRBV12-4 | NA | CASSSRDRDDNEQFF | TGTGCCAGCAGTTCCCGGGACAGGGACGACAATGAGCAGTTCTTC
TRBJ2-1 | NA | TRBV12-3/TRBV12-4 | many | CASSFLDEQFF | TGTGCCAGCAGTTTTTTGGATGAGCAGTTCTTC
TRBJ1-1 | NA | TRBV6-5 | NA | CASSSPVRGNTEAFF | TGTGCCAGCAGTTCCCCTGTTAGGGGGAACACTGAAGCTTTCTTT
TRBJ2-7 | TRBD1 | TRBV20-1 | few | CSASRTGLTYEQYF | TGCAGTGCTAGCCGGACAGGGTTAACCTACGAGCAGTACTTC
TRBJ2-1 | TRBD2 | TRBV6-5 | NA | CASSYTTSGGAGEQFF | TGTGCCAGCAGTTACACAACTAGCGGGGGGGCGGGTGAGCAGTTCTTC
TRBJ2-5 | NA | TRBV10-3 | many | CAISGPAETQYF | TGTGCCATCAGTGGGCCTGCGGAGACCCAGTACTTC
TRBJ1-1 | TRBD1 | TRBV5-1 | NA | CASSSGWTGNEAFF | TGCGCCAGCAGCTCCGGATGGACAGGGAATGAAGCTTTCTTT
TRBJ1-3 | NA | TRBV6-5 | few | CASSLGAQNGNTIYF | TGTGCCAGCAGTCTGGGGGCGCAAAATGGAAACACCATATATTTT